This TCR beta chain was sequenced for a study of cytomegalovirus exposure and HLA in healthy donors. Study-level information: In a later analysis, it was reported that the roughly 120 validation repertoires had been produced on the same platform as the roughly 610 repertoires belonging to the first cohort.

The donors were in the approximately 110-subject validation cohort; that cohort was separate from the approximately 700-subject first cohort. General study findings and limits: Investigators reported some 150 TCR beta chains as tied to cytomegalovirus.

Assay: immunoSEQ multiplex PCR; the TCRdb copy retains only in-frame clones and omits some. The top ten clones hold approximately 3% of a sample with 170,000 or so clones, around 81% of them seen once. As concerns this clone: Its antigen is still unknown.

CDR3 size: 15 residues. V shed 6 bases and J shed 5 bases, with 19 bases lying between them. In germline, CDR1 is MRHNA, CDR2 SNTAGT. The genes are TRBV6-4 and TRBJ1-1; a weak D match, TRBD1 (5 bases). The origin of this receptor is a young woman in good health and CMV-seropositive. Sequencing was done on a sample of PBMCs. The CDR3 loop reads CASSPAAGLGTEAFF. The CDR3 nucleotides read TGTGCCAGCAGCCCAGCAGCAGGGCTGGGGACTGAAGCTTTCTTT.